Listed below are T cell receptor beta chains from one sample, sequenced in a study of cytomegalovirus exposure and HLA in healthy donors. The repertoire was sequenced with immunoSEQ multiplex PCR; TCRdb's copy has only in-frame clones and lacks some. This table holds 90,000 to 100,000 clones, more than 70% found once. The sample comprised PBMCs. These receptors came from a man between 18 and 29 years old in good health and CMV-seronegative. The CDR3 runs from the conserved cysteine through the conserved F or W. A D gene is named only where the DNA matches it firmly. Size values are once, few and many counts, or a class for expanded clones, and some rows have none.

CDR3 DNA | CDR3 protein | J gene | clone size | D gene | V gene
TGTGCCAGCAGCTTATCAGGGGTTAGGTATGGCTACACCTTC | CASSLSGVRYGYTF | TRBJ1-2 | . | . | TRBV5-8
TGCGCCAGCAGCTTGTGCGGCCCCGGGAACACTGAAGCTTTCTTT | CASSLCGPGNTEAFF | TRBJ1-1 | . | . | TRBV5-1
TGTGCCAGCAGCTTTGAGGCGGGCCCCAGCAATCAGCCCCAGCATTTT | CASSFEAGPSNQPQHF | TRBJ1-5 | . | . | TRBV7-6
TGTGCTAGCATCCCGACCCCCAGGGTAATAGGCAATCAGCCCCAGCATTTT | CASIPTPRVIGNQPQHF | TRBJ1-5 | . | . | TRBV7-7
TGTGCCAGCAGCTCTGGACAGCCAGGTCAAGAGACCCAGTACTTC | CASSSGQPGQETQYF | TRBJ2-5 | . | . | TRBV9
TGTGCCAGCACCAGGACAGGCGAAGCTTTCTTT | CASTRTGEAFF | TRBJ1-1 | . | TRBD1 | TRBV6-5
TGTTCCAGCAGCTTAGGGGCAGGGGGGAGTGGATCTGATCAGCCCCAGCATTTT | CSSSLGAGGSGSDQPQHF | TRBJ1-5 | . | TRBD1 | TRBV7-9
TGCGCCAGCAGCGAGGCCGGGGGATCGAACACCGGGGAGCTGTTTTTT | CASSEAGGSNTGELFF | TRBJ2-2 | . | . | TRBV10-1
TGTGCCAGCAGCTTAGGGGGGACAGGGGGTCGGGAGACCCAGTACTTC | CASSLGGTGGRETQYF | TRBJ2-5 | . | TRBD1 | TRBV11-2
TGTTCCAGCAGCGATGGACTAGCGGCGGTGTCTGGGCAGTACTTC | CSSSDGLAAVSGQYF | TRBJ2-7 | . | TRBD2 | TRBV7-9
TGTGCCAGCAGCCAATGGACTGGTACAGGGACGGGCACTGAAGCTTTCTTT | CASSQWTGTGTGTEAFF | TRBJ1-1 | once | . | TRBV16
TGTGCCAGCAGCTCCGGGGTCAGAACTAATGAAAAACTGTTTTTT | CASSSGVRTNEKLFF | TRBJ1-4 | . | . | TRBV7-8